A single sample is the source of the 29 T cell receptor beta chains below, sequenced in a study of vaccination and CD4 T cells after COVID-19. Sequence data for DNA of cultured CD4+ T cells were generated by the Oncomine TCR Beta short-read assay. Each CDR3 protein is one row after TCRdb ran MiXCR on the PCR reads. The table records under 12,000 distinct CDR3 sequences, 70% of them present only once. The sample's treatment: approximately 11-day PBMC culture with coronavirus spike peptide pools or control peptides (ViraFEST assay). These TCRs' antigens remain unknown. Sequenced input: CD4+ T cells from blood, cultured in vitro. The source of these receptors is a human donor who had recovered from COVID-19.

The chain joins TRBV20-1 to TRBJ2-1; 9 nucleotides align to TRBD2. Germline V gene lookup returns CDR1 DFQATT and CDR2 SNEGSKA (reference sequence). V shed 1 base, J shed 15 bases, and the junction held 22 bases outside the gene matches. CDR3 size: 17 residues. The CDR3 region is CSARVTYGAGGPKKLFF. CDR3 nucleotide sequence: TGCAGTGCTAGAGTGACCTACGGGGCGGGAGGGCCGAAGAAACTGTTCTTC.

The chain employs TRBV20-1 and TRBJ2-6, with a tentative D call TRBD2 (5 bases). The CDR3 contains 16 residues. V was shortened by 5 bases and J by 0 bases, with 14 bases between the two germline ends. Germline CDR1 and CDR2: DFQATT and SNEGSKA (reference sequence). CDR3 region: CSAPSGNPSGANVLTF. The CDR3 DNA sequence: TGCAGTGCTCCCAGCGGTAACCCCTCTGGGGCCAACGTCCTGACTTTC.

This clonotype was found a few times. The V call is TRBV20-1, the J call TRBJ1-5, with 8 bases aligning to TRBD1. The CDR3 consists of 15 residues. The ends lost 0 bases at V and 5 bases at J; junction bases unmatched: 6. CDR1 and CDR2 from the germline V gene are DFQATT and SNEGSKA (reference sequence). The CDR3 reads CSARDRTGFDQPQHF. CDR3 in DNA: TGCAGTGCTAGAGATCGGACAGGGTTTGATCAGCCCCAGCATTTT.

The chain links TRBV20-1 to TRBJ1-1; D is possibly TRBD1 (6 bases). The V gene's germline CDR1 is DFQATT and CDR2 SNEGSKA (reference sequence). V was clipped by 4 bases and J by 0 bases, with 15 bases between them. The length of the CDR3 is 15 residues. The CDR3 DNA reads TGCAGTGCTACAGCTGGGGGCGCTTTGAACACTGAAGCTTTCTTT. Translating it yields CSATAGGALNTEAFF.

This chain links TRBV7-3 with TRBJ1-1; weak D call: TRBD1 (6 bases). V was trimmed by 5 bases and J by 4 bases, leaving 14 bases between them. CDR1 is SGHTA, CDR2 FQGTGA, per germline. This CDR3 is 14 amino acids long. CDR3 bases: TGTGCCAGCAGCCCAGGGGCAGGGCGCACTGAAGCTTTCTTT. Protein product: CASSPGAGRTEAFF. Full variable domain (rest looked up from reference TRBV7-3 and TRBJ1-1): GAGVSQTPSNKVTEKGKYVELRCDPISGHTALYWYRQSLGQGPEFLIYFQGTGAADDSGLPNDRFFAVRPEGSVSTLKIQRTERGDSAVYLCASSPGAGRTEAFFGQGTRLTVV.

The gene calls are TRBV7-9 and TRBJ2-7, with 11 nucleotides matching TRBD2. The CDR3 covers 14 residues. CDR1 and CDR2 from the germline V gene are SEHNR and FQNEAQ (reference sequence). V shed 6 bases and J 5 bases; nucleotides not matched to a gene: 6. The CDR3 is CASRLAGALHEQYF. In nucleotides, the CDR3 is TGTGCCAGCAGACTAGCGGGAGCTCTCCACGAGCAGTACTTC.

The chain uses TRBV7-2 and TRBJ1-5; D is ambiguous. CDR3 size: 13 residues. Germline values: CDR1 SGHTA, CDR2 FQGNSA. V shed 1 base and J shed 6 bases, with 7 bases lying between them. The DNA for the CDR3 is TGTGCCAGCAGCTTAGAAACGAGTCAGCCCCAGCATTTT. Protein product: CASSLETSQPQHF.

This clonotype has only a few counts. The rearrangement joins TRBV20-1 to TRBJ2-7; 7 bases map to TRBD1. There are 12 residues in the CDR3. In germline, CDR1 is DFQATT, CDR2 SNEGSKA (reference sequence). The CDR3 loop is CRPGQSQDEQYF. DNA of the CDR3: TGCAGACCGGGACAGAGCCAGGACGAGCAGTACTTC.

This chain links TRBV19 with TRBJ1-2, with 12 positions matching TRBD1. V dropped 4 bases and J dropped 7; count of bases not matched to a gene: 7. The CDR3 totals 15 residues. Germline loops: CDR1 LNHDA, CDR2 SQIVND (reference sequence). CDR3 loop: CASSTVPGQGAGYTF. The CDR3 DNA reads TGTGCCAGTAGTACCGTCCCGGGACAGGGGGCTGGCTACACCTTC. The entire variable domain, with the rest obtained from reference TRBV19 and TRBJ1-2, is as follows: DGGITQSPKYLFRKEGQNVTLSCEQNLNHDAMYWYRQDPGQGLRLIYYSQIVNDFQKGDIAEGYSVSREKKESFPLTVTSAQKNPTAFYLCASSTVPGQGAGYTFGSGTRLTVV.

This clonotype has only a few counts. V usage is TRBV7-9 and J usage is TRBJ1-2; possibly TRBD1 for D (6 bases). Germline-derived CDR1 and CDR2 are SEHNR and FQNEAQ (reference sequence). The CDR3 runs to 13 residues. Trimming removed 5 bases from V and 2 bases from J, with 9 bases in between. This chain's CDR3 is CASSRDKNYGYTF. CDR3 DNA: TGTGCCAGCAGCCGGGACAAGAACTATGGCTACACCTTC. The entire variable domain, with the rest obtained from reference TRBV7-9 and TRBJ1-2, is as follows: DTGVSQNPRHKITKRGQNVTFRCDPISEHNRLYWYRQTLGQGPEFLTYFQNEAQLEKSRLLSDRFSAERPKGSFSTLEIQRTEQGDSAMYLCASSRDKNYGYTFGSGTRLTVV.

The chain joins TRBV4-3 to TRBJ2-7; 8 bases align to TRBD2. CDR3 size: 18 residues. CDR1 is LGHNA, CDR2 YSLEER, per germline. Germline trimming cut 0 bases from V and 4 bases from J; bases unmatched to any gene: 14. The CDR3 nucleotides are TGCGCCAGCAGCCAAGAGCTGGGAGGCGGGGGGAGAAGGTACGAGCAGTACTTC. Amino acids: CASSQELGGGGRRYEQYF.

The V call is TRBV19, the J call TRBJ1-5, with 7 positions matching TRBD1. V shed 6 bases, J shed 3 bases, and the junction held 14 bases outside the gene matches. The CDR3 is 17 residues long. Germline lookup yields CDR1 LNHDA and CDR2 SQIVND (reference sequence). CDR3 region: CASRNRGTAVPNQPQHF. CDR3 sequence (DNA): TGTGCCAGTAGGAACCGCGGGACAGCAGTCCCCAATCAGCCCCAGCATTTT.

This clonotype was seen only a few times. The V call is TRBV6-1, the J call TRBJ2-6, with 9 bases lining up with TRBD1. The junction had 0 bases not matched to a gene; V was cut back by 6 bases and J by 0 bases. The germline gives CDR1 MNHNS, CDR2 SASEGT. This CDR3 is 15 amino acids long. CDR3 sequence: CASRTGGSGANVLTF. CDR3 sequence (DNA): TGTGCCAGCAGGACAGGGGGCTCTGGGGCCAACGTCCTGACTTTC.

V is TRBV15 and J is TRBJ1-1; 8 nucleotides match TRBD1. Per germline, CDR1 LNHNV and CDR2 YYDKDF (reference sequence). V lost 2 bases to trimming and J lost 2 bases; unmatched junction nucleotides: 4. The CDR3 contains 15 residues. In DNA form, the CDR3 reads TGTGCCACCAGCAGAAACAGGGGGAGCAACACTGAAGCTTTCTTT. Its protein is CATSRNRGSNTEAFF.

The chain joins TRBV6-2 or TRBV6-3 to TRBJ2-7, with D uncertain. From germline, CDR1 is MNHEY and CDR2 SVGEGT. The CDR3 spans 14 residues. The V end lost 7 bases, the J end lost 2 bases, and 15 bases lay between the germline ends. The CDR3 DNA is TGTGCCAGCACTAGGTCAGGAGTTACCTACGAGCAGTACTTC. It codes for CASTRSGVTYEQYF.

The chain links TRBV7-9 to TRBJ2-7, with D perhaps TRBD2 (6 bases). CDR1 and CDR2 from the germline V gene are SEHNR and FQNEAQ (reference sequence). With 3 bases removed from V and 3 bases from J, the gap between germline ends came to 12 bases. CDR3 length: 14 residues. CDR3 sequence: CASSFGGRSYEQYF. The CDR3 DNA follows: TGTGCCAGCAGCTTCGGGGGACGAAGCTACGAGCAGTACTTC.

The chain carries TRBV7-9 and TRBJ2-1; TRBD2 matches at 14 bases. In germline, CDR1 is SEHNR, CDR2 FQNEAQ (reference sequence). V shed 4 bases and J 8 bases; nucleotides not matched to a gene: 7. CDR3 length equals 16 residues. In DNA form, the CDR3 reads TGTGCCAGCAGCTACAGAGCGGGACTAGCGGGAGATGAGCAGTTCTTC. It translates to CASSYRAGLAGDEQFF.

The DNA for the CDR3 is TGTGCCAGCAGCACCGGGACACCCCTGGACTATGGCTACACCTTC. Amino acids: CASSTGTPLDYGYTF. The V gene is TRBV7-2, the J gene TRBJ1-2, with a possible D match to TRBD1 (6 bases). The length of the CDR3 is 15 residues. The germline V and J ends were trimmed by 5 bases and 3 bases, with 16 bases remaining between them. Germline V lookup: CDR1 SGHTA, CDR2 FQGNSA.

The CDR3 region is CATSRDPHHLQYF. The CDR3 DNA is TGTGCCACCAGCAGAGATCCACACCATCTCCAGTACTTC. This chain joins TRBV15 and TRBJ2-5, with unresolved D. Trimming stripped 0 bases from V and 10 bases from J, with 12 bases between. The CDR3 contains 13 residues. Germline values: CDR1 LNHNV, CDR2 YYDKDF (reference sequence).

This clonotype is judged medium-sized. The CDR3 is CASSTTTVYGGYTF. CDR3 DNA sequence: TGTGCCAGTAGTACAACGACGGTCTACGGTGGCTACACCTTC. The chain is built from TRBV19 and TRBJ1-2; D not resolved. The germline gives CDR1 LNHDA, CDR2 SQIVND (reference sequence). The CDR3 sequence is 14 residues long. Trimming cost V 4 bases and J 7 bases, with 16 bases left between them. Full variable domain (rest looked up from reference TRBV19 and TRBJ1-2): DGGITQSPKYLFRKEGQNVTLSCEQNLNHDAMYWYRQDPGQGLRLIYYSQIVNDFQKGDIAEGYSVSREKKESFPLTVTSAQKNPTAFYLCASSTTTVYGGYTFGSGTRLTVV.

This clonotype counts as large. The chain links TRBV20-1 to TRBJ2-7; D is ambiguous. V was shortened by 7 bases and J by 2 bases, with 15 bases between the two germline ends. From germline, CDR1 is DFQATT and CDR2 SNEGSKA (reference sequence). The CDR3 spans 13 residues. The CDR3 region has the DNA TGCAGTGGCTCAGGCCAAGGTCCCTACGAGCAGTACTTC. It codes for CSGSGQGPYEQYF.

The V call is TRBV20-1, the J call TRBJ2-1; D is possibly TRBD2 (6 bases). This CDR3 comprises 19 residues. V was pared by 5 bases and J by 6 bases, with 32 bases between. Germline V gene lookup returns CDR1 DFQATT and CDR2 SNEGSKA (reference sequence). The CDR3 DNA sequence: TGCAGTGCTGCCGGGACCATGGCGTCATTGGGAGGTATCGGCAATGAGCAGTTCTTC. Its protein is CSAAGTMASLGGIGNEQFF.

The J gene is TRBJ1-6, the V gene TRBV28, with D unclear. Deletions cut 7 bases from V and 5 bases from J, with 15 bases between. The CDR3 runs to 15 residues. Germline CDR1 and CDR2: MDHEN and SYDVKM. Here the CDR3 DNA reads TGTGCCAGCATTCTTGCCGGGAGCAATAATTCACCCCTCCACTTT. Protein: CASILAGSNNSPLHF.

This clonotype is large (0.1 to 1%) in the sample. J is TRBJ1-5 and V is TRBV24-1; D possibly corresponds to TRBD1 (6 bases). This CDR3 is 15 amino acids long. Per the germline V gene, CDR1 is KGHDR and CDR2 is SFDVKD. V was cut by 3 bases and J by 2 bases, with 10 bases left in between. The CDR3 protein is CATSDARTGNQPQHF. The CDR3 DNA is TGTGCCACCAGTGATGCCAGGACAGGCAATCAGCCCCAGCATTTT.

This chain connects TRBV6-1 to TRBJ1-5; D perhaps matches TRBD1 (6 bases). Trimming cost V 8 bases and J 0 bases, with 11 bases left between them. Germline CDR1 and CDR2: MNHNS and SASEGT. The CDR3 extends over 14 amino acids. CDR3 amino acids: CASHRVNSNQPQHF. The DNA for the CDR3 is TGTGCCAGCCACAGGGTCAATAGCAATCAGCCCCAGCATTTT.

CDR3 DNA: TGCAGTGCCCAACGGACTCTACAGGGCACAGATACGCAGTATTTT. Amino acids: CSAQRTLQGTDTQYF. The chain employs TRBV20-1 and TRBJ2-3; D may be TRBD1 or TRBD2 (5 bases each). This CDR3 is built from 15 residues. Germline V gene lookup returns CDR1 DFQATT and CDR2 SNEGSKA (reference sequence). Trimming cost V 6 bases and J 1 base, with 17 bases left between them.

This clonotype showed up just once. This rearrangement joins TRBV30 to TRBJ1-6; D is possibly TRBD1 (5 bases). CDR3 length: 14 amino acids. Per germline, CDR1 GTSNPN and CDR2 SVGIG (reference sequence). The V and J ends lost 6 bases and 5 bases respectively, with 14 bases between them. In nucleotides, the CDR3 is TGTGCCTGTCCAGGGCCTTCCCATAATTCACCCCTCCACTTT. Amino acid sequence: CACPGPSHNSPLHF.

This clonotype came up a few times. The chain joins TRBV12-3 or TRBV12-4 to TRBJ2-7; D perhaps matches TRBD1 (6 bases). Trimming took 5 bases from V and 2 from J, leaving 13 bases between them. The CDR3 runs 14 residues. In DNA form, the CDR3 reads TGTGCCAGCAGTCCACGACAGGATACCTACGAGCAGTACTTC. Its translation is CASSPRQDTYEQYF.

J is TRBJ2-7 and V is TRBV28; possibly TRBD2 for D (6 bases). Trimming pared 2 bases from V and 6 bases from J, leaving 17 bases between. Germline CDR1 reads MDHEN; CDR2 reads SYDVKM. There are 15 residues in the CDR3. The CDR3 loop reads CASSLGGESPLEQYF. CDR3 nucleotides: TGTGCCAGCAGTTTAGGCGGGGAAAGTCCCCTCGAGCAGTACTTC. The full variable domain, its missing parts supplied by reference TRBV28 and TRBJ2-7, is DVKVTQSSRYLVKRTGEKVFLECVQDMDHENMFWYRQDPGLGLRLIYFSYDVKMKEKGDIPEGYSVSREKKERFSLILESASTNQTSMYLCASSLGGESPLEQYFGPGTRLTVT.